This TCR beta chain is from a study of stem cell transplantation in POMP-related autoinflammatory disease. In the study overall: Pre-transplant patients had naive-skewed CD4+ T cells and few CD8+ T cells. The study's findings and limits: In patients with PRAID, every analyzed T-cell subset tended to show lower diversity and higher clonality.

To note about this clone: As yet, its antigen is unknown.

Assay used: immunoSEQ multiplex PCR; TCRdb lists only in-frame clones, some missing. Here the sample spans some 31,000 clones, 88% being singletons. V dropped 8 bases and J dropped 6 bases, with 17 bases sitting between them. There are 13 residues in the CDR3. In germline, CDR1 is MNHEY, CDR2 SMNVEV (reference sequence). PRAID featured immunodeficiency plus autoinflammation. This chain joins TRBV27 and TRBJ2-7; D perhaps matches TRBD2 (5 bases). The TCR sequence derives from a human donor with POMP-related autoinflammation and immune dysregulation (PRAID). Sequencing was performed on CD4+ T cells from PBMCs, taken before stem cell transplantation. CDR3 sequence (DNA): TGTGCCAGCTCCAATGGTGGGGAGAGCGAGCAGTACTTC. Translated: CASSNGGESEQYF.